This T cell receptor beta chain was found in a study of regulatory T cells in long-lasting Graves disease. This clonotype was detected many times. Time point noted: newly diagnosed GD, antithyroid drugs for less than 3 months. RNA extracted from PBMCs served as the sequencing template. This CDR3 has 15 amino acids. V dropped 1 base and J dropped 11 bases, with 20 bases sitting between them. Germline V gene sequence: CDR1 ENHRY, CDR2 SYGVKD. According to the study, TCR beta libraries were built with iRepertoire HTBI primers and CDR3-region Arm-PCR. MiXCR, run by TCRdb on the multiplex PCR reads, gives a single entry per CDR3 protein. There are more than 300,000 distinct CDR3 sequences in the sample; about 16% occur only once, and over 20% lies in the top ten. Separately, the same data were catalogued under a study of T cells in Graves' hyperthyroidism and ophthalmopathy. Turning to that study: Most clonotypes expanded in thyroid above 0.001 were likewise present in blood.

This rearrangement joins TRBV10-3 to TRBJ1-2, with TRBD1 as a possible D gene (6 bases). The receptor comes from a woman under 30 with Graves disease. The material sequenced was peripheral blood mononuclear cells (PBMCs), taken at new diagnosis, from a patient treated with antithyroid drugs. The CDR3 spells CAISEFHKPSGDYTF. The DNA for the CDR3 is TGTGCCATCAGTGAGTTCCACAAGCCTTCAGGGGATTACACCTTC.